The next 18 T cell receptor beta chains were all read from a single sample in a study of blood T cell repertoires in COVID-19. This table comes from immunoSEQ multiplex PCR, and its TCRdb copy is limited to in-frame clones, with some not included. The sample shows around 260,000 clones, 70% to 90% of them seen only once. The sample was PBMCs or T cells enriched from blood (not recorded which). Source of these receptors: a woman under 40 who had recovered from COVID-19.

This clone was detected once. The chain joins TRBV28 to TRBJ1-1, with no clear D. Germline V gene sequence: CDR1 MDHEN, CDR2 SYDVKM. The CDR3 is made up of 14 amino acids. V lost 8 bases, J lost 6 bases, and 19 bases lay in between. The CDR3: CASGGLARIAEAFF. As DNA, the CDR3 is TGTGCCAGCGGAGGACTCGCTCGGATCGCTGAAGCTTTCTTT.

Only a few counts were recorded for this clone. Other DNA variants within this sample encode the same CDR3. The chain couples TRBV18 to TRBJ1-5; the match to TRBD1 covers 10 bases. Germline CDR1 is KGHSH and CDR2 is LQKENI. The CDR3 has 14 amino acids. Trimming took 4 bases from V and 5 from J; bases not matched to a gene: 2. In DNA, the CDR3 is TGTGCCAGCTCACTCGGGACAGGGGATCAGCCCCAGCATTTT. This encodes CASSLGTGDQPQHF.

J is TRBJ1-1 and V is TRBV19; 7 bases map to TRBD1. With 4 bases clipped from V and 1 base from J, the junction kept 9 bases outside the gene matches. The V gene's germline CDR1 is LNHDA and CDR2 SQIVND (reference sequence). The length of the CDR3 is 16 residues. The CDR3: CASSSIEDRPNTEAFF. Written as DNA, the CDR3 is TGTGCCAGTAGTAGCATCGAGGACAGGCCGAACACTGAAGCTTTCTTT. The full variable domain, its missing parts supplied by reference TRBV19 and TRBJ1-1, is DGGITQSPKYLFRKEGQNVTLSCEQNLNHDAMYWYRQDPGQGLRLIYYSQIVNDFQKGDIAEGYSVSREKKESFPLTVTSAQKNPTAFYLCASSSIEDRPNTEAFFGQGTRLTVV.

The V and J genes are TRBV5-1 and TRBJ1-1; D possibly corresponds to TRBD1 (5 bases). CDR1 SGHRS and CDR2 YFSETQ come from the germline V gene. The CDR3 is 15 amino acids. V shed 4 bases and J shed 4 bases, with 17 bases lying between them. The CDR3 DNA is TGCGCCAGCAGCCCTCCTCAAAGGGGATCCACTGAAGCTTTCTTT. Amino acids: CASSPPQRGSTEAFF.

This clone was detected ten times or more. The CDR3 sequence: CAWSASGTDTQYF. CDR3 in DNA: TGTGCCTGGAGCGCCAGCGGGACAGATACGCAGTATTTT. This chain connects TRBV30 to TRBJ2-3, with D possibly TRBD2 on 6 matching bases. The CDR3 contains 13 residues. Germline CDR1 GTSNPN, CDR2 SVGIG (reference sequence). The V end lost 3 bases, the J end lost 3 bases, and 10 bases lay between the germline ends.

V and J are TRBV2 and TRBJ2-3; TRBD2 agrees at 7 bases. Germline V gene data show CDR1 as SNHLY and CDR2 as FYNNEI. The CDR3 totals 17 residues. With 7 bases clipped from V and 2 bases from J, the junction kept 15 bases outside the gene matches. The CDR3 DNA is TGTGCCAGCAAGAGGAGGGAGGGCCCGGAATTCACAGATACGCAGTATTTT. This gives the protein CASKRREGPEFTDTQYF. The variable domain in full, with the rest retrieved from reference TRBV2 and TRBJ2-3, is EPEVTQTPSHQVTQMGQEVILRCVPISNHLYFYWYRQILGQKVEFLVSFYNNEISEKSEIFDDQFSVERPDGSNFTLKIRSTKLEDSAMYFCASKRREGPEFTDTQYFGPGTRLTVL.

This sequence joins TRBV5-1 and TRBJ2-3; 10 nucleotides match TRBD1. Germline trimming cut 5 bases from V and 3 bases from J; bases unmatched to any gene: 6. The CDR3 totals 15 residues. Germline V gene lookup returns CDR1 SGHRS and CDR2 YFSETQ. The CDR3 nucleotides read TGCGCCAGCAGACCGACAGGGGGCAGGACAGATACGCAGTATTTT. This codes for CASRPTGGRTDTQYF.

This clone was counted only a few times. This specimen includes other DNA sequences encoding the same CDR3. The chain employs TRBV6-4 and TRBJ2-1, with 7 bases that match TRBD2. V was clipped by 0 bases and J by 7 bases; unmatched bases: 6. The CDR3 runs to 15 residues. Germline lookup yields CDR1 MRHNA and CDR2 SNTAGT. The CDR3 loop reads CASSDSASGSNEQFF. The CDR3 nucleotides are TGTGCCAGCAGTGACTCGGCTAGCGGCTCTAATGAGCAGTTCTTC.

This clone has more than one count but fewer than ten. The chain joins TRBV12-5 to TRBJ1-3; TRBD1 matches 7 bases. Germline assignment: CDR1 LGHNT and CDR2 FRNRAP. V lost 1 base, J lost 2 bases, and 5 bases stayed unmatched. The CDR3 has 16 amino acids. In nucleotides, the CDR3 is TGTGCTAGTGGTTTGGGGGACAGTCTAACTGGAAACACCATATATTTT. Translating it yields CASGLGDSLTGNTIYF.

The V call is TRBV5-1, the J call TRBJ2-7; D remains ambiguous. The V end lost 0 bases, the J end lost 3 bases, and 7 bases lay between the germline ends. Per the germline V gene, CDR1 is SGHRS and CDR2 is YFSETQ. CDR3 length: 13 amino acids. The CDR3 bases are TGCGCCAGCAGCTTGGGGTCAGGCTACGAGCAGTACTTC. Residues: CASSLGSGYEQYF.

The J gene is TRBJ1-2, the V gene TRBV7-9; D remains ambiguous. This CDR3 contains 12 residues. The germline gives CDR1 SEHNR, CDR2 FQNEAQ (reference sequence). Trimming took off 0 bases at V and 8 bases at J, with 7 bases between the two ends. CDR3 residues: CASSLASSGYTF. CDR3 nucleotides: TGTGCCAGCAGCTTAGCCTCGAGCGGCTACACCTTC.

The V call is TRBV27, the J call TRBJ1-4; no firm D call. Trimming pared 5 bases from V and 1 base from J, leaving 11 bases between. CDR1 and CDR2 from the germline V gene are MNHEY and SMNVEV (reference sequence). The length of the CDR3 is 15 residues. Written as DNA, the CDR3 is TGTGCCAGCAGTCCGGACTTGTTAACTAATGAAAAACTGTTTTTT. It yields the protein CASSPDLLTNEKLFF.

CDR3 loop: CASSQDWTGGVVEQYF. Written as DNA, the CDR3 is TGTGCCAGCAGCCAAGATTGGACAGGGGGGGTCGTCGAGCAGTACTTC. This chain uses TRBV3-1 (or the pseudogene TRBV3-2) with TRBJ2-7, with 10 bases identical to TRBD1. Germline loops: CDR1 LGHDT, CDR2 YNNKEL (reference sequence). This CDR3 is 16 amino acids long. J was trimmed by 6 bases and V by 0 bases; bases with no gene match: 8.

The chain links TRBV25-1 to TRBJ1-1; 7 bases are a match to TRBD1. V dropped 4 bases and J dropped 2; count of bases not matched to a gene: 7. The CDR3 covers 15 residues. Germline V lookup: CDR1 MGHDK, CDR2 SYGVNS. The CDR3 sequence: CASSGPRDSNTEAFF. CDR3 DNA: TGTGCCAGCAGTGGTCCTCGGGACAGTAACACTGAAGCTTTCTTT.

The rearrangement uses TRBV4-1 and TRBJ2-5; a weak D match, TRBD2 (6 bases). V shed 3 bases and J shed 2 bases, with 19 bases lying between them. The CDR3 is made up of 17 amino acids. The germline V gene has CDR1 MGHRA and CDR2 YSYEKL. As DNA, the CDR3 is TGCGCCAGCAGCCACCGTGTAGAGAGTAGCGGACAAGAGACCCAGTACTTC. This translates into CASSHRVESSGQETQYF.

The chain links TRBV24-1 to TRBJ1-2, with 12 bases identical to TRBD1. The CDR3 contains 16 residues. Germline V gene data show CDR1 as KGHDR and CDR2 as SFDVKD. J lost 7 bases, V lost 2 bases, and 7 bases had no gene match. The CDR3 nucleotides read TGTGCCACCAGTGATTCCCGGGACAGGGGGCTGGGTGGCTACACCTTC. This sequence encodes CATSDSRDRGLGGYTF.

The CDR3: CASSSPALQRDTQYF. The DNA of the CDR3 is TGTGCCAGCAGTTCCCCGGCCCTCCAGCGCGATACGCAGTATTTT. The J gene is TRBJ2-3, the V gene TRBV28; unclear D gene. CDR3 length equals 15 residues. Germline V CDR1 and CDR2: MDHEN, SYDVKM. Trimming pared 4 bases from V and 6 bases from J, leaving 17 bases between.

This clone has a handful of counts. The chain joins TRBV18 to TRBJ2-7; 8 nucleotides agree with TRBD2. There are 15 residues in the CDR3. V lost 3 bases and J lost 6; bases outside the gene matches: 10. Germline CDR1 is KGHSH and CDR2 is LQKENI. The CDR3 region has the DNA TGTGCCAGCTCACCGAAGCGGGAGCATGGGTTCGAGCAGTACTTC. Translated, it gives CASSPKREHGFEQYF.